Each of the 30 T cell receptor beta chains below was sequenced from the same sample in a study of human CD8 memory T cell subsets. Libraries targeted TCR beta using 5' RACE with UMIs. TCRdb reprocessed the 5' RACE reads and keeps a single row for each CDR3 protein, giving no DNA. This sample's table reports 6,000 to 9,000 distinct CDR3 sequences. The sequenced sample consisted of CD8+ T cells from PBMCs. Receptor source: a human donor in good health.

CDR3 amino acids: CASSLQLASEQFF. The rearrangement uses TRBV12-3 or TRBV12-4 and TRBJ2-1. This CDR3 region has 13 residues.

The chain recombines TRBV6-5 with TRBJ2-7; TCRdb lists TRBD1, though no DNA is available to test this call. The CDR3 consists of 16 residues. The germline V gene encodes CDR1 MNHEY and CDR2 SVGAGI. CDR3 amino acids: CASSYSIGVGAGEQYF.

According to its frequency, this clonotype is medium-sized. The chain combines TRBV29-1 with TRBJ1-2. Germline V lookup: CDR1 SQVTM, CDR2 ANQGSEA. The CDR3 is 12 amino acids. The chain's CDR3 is CSVLDGLDGYTF.

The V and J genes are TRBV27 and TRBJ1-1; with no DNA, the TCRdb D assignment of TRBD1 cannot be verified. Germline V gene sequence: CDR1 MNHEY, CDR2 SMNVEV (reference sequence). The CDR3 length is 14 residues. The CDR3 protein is CASSSILTGGEAFF.

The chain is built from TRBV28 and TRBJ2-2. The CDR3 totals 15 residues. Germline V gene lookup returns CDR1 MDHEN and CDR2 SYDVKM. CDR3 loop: CATIVGRNPTGELFF.

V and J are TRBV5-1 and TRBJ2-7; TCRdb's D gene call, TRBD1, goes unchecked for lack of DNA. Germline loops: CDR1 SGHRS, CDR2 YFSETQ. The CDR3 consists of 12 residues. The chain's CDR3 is CASRLGDAEQYF.

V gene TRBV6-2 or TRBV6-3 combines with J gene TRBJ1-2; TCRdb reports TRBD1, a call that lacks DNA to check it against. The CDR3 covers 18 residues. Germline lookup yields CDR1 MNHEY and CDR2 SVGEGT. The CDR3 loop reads CASSYAGQGLLQYYGYTF.

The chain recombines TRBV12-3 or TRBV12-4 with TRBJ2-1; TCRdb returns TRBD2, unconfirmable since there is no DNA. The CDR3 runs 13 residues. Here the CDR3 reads CASSLVLAGEQFF.

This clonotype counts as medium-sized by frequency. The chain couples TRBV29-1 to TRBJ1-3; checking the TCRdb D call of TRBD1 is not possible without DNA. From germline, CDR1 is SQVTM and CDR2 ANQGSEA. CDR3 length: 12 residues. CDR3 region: CSFRDIGNTIYF.

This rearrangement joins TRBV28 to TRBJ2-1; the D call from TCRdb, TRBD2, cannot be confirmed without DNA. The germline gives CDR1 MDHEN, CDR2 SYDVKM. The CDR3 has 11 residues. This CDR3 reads CASSQGHEQFF. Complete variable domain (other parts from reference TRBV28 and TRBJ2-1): DVKVTQSSRYLVKRTGEKVFLECVQDMDHENMFWYRQDPGLGLRLIYFSYDVKMKEKGDIPEGYSVSREKKERFSLILESASTNQTSMYLCASSQGHEQFFGPGTRLTVL.

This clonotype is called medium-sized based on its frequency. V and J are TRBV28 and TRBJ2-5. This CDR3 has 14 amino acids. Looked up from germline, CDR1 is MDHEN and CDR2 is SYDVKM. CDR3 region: CASSSAVDRETQYF.

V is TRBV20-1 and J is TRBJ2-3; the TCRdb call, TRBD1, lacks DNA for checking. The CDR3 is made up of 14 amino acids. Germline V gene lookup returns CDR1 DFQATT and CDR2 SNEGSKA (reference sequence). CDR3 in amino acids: CSARDLGPEDTQYF.

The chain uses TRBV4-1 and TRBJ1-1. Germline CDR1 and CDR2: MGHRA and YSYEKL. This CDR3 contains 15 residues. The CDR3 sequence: CASSRGPEMNTEAFF.

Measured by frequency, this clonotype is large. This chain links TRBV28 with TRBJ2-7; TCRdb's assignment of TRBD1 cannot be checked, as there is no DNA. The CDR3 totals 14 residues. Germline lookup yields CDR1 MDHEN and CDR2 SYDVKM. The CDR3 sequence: CASKIGQGGYEQYF.

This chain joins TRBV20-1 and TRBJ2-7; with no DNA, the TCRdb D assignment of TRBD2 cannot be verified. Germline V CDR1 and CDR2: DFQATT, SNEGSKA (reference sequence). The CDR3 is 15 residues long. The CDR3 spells CSAKGTMTGGHEQYF.

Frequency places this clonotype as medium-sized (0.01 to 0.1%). CDR3 sequence reads: CSARDVLEAFF. This chain uses TRBV20-1 with TRBJ1-1. CDR1 is DFQATT, CDR2 SNEGSKA, per germline (reference sequence). This CDR3 is 11 amino acids long.

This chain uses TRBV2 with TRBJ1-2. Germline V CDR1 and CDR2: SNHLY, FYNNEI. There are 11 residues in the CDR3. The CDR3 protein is CASDDSYGYTF.

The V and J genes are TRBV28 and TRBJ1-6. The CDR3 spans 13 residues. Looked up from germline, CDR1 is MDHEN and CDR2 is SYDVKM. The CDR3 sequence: CASQGLTGSPLHF.

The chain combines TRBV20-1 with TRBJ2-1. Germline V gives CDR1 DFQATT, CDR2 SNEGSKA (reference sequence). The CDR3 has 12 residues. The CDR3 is CSARELGSEQFF.

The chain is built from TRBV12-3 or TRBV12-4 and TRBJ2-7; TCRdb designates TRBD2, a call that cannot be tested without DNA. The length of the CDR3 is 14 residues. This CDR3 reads CASRPSGKAYEQYF.

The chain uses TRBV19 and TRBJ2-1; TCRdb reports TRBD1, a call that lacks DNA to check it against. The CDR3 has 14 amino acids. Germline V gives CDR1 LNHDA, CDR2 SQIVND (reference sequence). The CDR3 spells CASSLAGTYNEQFF.

CDR3 sequence reads: CASSPGQGRKSVYEQYF. The chain carries TRBV7-8 and TRBJ2-7; TCRdb lists TRBD1, though no DNA is available to test this call. Germline V gives CDR1 SGHVS, CDR2 FQNEAQ. The CDR3 is 17 amino acids.

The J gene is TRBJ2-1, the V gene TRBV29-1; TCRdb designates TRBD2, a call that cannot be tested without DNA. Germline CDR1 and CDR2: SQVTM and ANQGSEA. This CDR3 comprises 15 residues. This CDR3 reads CSVESMQGLDNEQFF.

This CDR3 reads CASRGSYEQYF. This rearrangement joins TRBV7-9 to TRBJ2-7. The CDR3 totals 11 residues. Germline values: CDR1 SEHNR, CDR2 FQNEAQ (reference sequence).

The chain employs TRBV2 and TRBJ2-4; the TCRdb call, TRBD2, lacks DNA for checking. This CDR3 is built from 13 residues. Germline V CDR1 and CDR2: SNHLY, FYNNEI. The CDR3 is CASSAGGSYIQYF.

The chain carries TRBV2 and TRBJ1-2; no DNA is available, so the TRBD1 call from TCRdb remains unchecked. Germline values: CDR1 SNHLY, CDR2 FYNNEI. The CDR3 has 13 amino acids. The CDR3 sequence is CASSDRDRAGYTF.

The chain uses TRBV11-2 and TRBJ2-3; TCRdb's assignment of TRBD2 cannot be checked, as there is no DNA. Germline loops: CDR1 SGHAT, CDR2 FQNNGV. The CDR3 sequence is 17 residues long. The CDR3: CASSLVGGAGVGDTQYF.

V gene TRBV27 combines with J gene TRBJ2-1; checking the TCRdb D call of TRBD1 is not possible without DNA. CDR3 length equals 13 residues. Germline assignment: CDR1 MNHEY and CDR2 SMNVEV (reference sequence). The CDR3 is CASSLYGGQGQFF.

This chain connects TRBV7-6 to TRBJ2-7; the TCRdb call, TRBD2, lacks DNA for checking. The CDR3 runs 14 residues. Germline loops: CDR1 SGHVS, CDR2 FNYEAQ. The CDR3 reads CASSPHGTFYEQYF. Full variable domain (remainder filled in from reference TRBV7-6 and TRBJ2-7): GAGVSQSPRYKVTKRGQDVALRCDPISGHVSLYWYRQALGQGPEFLTYFNYEAQQDKSGLPNDRFSAERPEGSISTLTIQRTEQRDSAMYRCASSPHGTFYEQYFGPGTRLTVT.

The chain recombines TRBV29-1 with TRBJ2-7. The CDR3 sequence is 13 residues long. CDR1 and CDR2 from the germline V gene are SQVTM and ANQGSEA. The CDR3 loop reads CSVQVGSSYEQYF.